These T cell receptor beta chains were read from a single sample in a study of blood T cell repertoires in COVID-19. The assay was immunoSEQ multiplex PCR, and TCRdb's table has in-frame clones only and misses some. The table has some 460,000 clones, about 89% seen once. Sequenced sample: peripheral blood. Every receptor here comes from a woman younger than 45 with acute or convalescent COVID-19. Both conserved end residues are part of each CDR3. D genes are given only for firm matches. Size tells how often a clone was seen (once, few, many) or the class of an expanded clone, and some rows leave it out.

d_call j_call v_call clone_size cdr3_nt cdr3_aa
. TRBJ2-3 TRBV21-1 . TGTGCCAGCAGCAAAGTCCCCCGACAGGGGGGTATCACAGATACGCAGTATTTT CASSKVPRQGGITDTQYF
. TRBJ2-2 TRBV7-8 . TGTGCCAGCAGGAAGGAGACGAACACCGGGGAGCTGTTTTTT CASRKETNTGELFF
. TRBJ2-1 TRBV30 . TGTGCCTGGGGCATGAGGGGGGGCTTTGAGCAGTTCTTC CAWGMRGGFEQFF
. TRBJ1-1 TRBV28 . TGTGCCAGCTCGGGGGGACTGAACACTGAAGCTTTCTTT CASSGGLNTEAFF
. TRBJ1-6 TRBV7-2 . TGTGCCAGCAGCTTAGAGCGCTGGTCACCCCTCCACTTT CASSLERWSPLHF
TRBD2 TRBJ2-1 TRBV30 once TGTGCCTGGAGTGTAGCCCTGACTAGCGGCAAATACAATGAGCAGTTCTTC CAWSVALTSGKYNEQFF
TRBD1 TRBJ2-5 TRBV5-1 . TGCGCCAGCAGCTTGGGGTTCCAGGGGGCGGTGGAGACCCAGTACTTC CASSLGFQGAVETQYF
. TRBJ1-2 TRBV4-2 few TGTGCCAGCAGCCAAGATGGAGGTTCCTATGGCTACACCTTC CASSQDGGSYGYTF
TRBD2 TRBJ2-2 TRBV6-4 once TGTGCCAGCAGAAGAAAAGCGGGGGGCGGAATCACCGGGGAGCTGTTTTTT CASRRKAGGGITGELFF
TRBD1 TRBJ2-3 TRBV5-1 . TGCGCCAGCAGCTTGGGGACAGGGGGCGCAGATACGCAGTATTTT CASSLGTGGADTQYF
TRBD2 TRBJ2-1 TRBV7-2 . TGTGCCAGCGCGCGGGGGGGCCGGGGTGAGCAGTTCTTC CASARGGRGEQFF
. TRBJ1-2 TRBV10-3 . TGTGCCATCAGTGACAGTCCGCTCTATGGCTACACCTTC CAISDSPLYGYTF
TRBD1 TRBJ2-3 TRBV2 . TGTGCCAGCAGTATGACAGGGGTCACAGATACGCAGTATTTT CASSMTGVTDTQYF
. TRBJ2-2 TRBV10-2 . TGCGCCAGCAGGACAGGCTCGGTCACCGGGGAGCTGTTTTTT CASRTGSVTGELFF
TRBD1 TRBJ1-2 TRBV19 . TGTGCCAGTAGTATAGATCCCAACCGACAGGGCTTCTTTGGCGGCTACACCTTC CASSIDPNRQGFFGGYTF
. TRBJ1-3 TRBV6-5 few TGTGCCTGTGCCACAGGGCGTAGAAACACCATATATTTT CACATGRRNTIYF
TRBD1 TRBJ2-1 TRBV14 . TGTGCCAGCAGCCAAATGGACAGGGGGAGAAATGAGCAGTTCTTC CASSQMDRGRNEQFF
. TRBJ2-2 TRBV3-1/TRBV3-2 . TGTGCCAGCAGCCGGCCAACCGGGGAGCTGTTTTTT CASSRPTGELFF
. TRBJ2-3 TRBV19 . TGTGCCAGTAGTATCGCCCCCTATGATAGGGGTGGCACAGATACGCAGTATTTT CASSIAPYDRGGTDTQYF
TRBD1 TRBJ2-5 TRBV23-1 . TGCGCCAGCAGTGAATACCGCACAGGGGCCCAAGAGACCCAGTACTTC CASSEYRTGAQETQYF
TRBD2 TRBJ2-3 TRBV2 . TGTGCCAGCAGTCGCACGGGCGGGGGGATTCCTAGCACAGATACGCAGTATTTT CASSRTGGGIPSTDTQYF
TRBD1 TRBJ2-7 TRBV13 . TGTGCCAGCAGCTCATACGGGACAGGGTTCGAGCAGTACTTC CASSSYGTGFEQYF
. TRBJ1-1 TRBV15 . TGTGCCACCAGTCCCGTCGTCGGGTACATGAACACTGAAGCTTTCTTT CATSPVVGYMNTEAFF
. TRBJ2-3 TRBV4-2 . TGTGCCAGCAGCCAAGAGTCAGGGCCTAGCACAGATACGCAGTATTTT CASSQESGPSTDTQYF
. TRBJ2-1 TRBV5-4 . TGTGCCAGCAGCTTATCCAGAAACAATGAGCAGTTCTTC CASSLSRNNEQFF
. TRBJ2-2 TRBV10-2 . TGCGCCAGCAACACTCAGGCAGGGGGGCGAACCGGGGAGCTGTTTTTT CASNTQAGGRTGELFF
. TRBJ1-5 TRBV19 . TGTGCCAGTGGCAGGGGCGAAAGGCAGCCCCAGCATTTT CASGRGERQPQHF
TRBD2 TRBJ2-3 TRBV4-2 . TGTGCCAGCAGCCCGACTAGCGGGGGGGCCGGAGATACGCAGTATTTT CASSPTSGGAGDTQYF
TRBD1 TRBJ2-7 TRBV7-3 . TGTGCCAGCAGCTTAACGTCGACAGGGGGGCAGGTCGAGCAGTACTTC CASSLTSTGGQVEQYF
. TRBJ2-7 TRBV20-1 . TGCAGTGCCGACGACAGCTACGAGCAGTACTTC CSADDSYEQYF
TRBD1 TRBJ1-1 TRBV4-2 . TGTGCCAGCAGAACCGGGACAGGGGAGAGTGAAGCTTTCTTT CASRTGTGESEAFF
. TRBJ1-1 TRBV24-1 . TGTGCCACCAGTGTCGGAGCGGAGGTCACTGAAGCTTTCTTT CATSVGAEVTEAFF
TRBD1 TRBJ2-2 TRBV19 . TGTGCCAGTAGGTCAGGGGGCAATACCGGGGAGCTGTTTTTT CASRSGGNTGELFF
TRBD1 TRBJ2-1 TRBV5-4 . TGTGCCAGCAGCTTACAGACAGGGGCCTACAATGAGCAGTTCTTC CASSLQTGAYNEQFF
. TRBJ1-2 TRBV6-5 . TGTGCCAGCAGCGCAACAGGGAGCTATGGCTACACCTTC CASSATGSYGYTF
TRBD1 TRBJ2-2 TRBV28 . TGTGCCAGCCGGGTACAGGGGACCGGGGAGCTGTTTTTT CASRVQGTGELFF
. TRBJ2-7 TRBV6-4 few TGTGCCAGCAGTGACTCGATGTTGCGGTTCGGGGAGCAGTACTTC CASSDSMLRFGEQYF
. TRBJ1-1 TRBV3-1/TRBV3-2 . TGTGCCAGCAGCCAAGGACAGAGGAACACTGAAGCTTTCTTT CASSQGQRNTEAFF
. TRBJ2-3 TRBV7-2 . TGTGCCAGCAGCCCGGGACAGACTAGTACAGATACGCAGTATTTT CASSPGQTSTDTQYF
TRBD2 TRBJ2-5 TRBV15 . TGTGCCACCAGCAGAGGGGTCAGCGGGACTCAAGAGACCCAGTACTTC CATSRGVSGTQETQYF
. TRBJ1-5 TRBV6-1 . TGTGCCAGCAGTGAGGCCTGGCGGGGTAGCAATCAGCCCCAGCATTTT CASSEAWRGSNQPQHF
. TRBJ1-2 TRBV9 . TGTGCCAGCAGAAAAACAGGGACGGATGGCTACACCTTC CASRKTGTDGYTF
TRBD1 TRBJ2-7 TRBV27 . TGTGCCAGCAGTTCACCTAGACAGGGGGTAAGGGGGCAGTACTTC CASSSPRQGVRGQYF
. TRBJ2-3 TRBV11-2 . TGTGCCAGCAGCCACCCTGAGGCGGGGTTATTCACAGATACGCAGTATTTT CASSHPEAGLFTDTQYF
. TRBJ1-1 TRBV30 . TGTGCCTGGAGTGTAATGGGAGACACTGAAGCTTTCTTT CAWSVMGDTEAFF
. TRBJ2-1 TRBV5-1 . TGCGCCAGCAGCTTGATTGGTAGTGAGCAGTTCTTC CASSLIGSEQFF
TRBD1 TRBJ2-7 TRBV2 . TGTGCCAGCAGCCGACAGGGGTATTACGAGCAGTACTTC CASSRQGYYEQYF
. TRBJ2-3 TRBV5-6 once TGTGCCAGCAGCCCCCGTCCCGGTACGCAGTATTTT CASSPRPGTQYF
. TRBJ2-3 TRBV24-1 . TGTGCCACCAGTGATCCTGGGTCAGGGAACCCCACAGATACGCAGTATTTT CATSDPGSGNPTDTQYF
TRBD1 TRBJ2-7 TRBV9 . TGTGCCAGCAGCCGGACAGGGGGGGACTACGAGCAGTACTTC CASSRTGGDYEQYF
TRBD2 TRBJ2-7 TRBV2 . TGTGCCATCAGACTAGCGGGGAGCTCCTACGAGCAGTACTTC CAIRLAGSSYEQYF
. TRBJ2-3 TRBV7-3 . TGTGCCAGCAGCCAGGCTGGGGATACGCAGTATTTT CASSQAGDTQYF